This T cell receptor beta chain was sequenced for a study of cytomegalovirus exposure and HLA in healthy donors. PCR amplification relied on 60 Vbeta primers (plus 13 Jbeta primers). Original processing notes: Later, tens of millions of unique TCR beta chains were counted in an analysis, and 10 million to 12 million of them were shared. Assay used: immunoSEQ multiplex PCR; TCRdb lists only in-frame clones, some missing. The DNA was the basis for D and trimming; V, J and clone size are from that table. The sample consists of approximately 150,000 clones, roughly 72% of them appearing once. The CDR3 is 17 amino acids. Germline CDR1 SEHNR, CDR2 FQNEAQ (reference sequence). V trimming: 0 bases; J trimming: 8 bases; junction bases outside the gene matches: 8. Study observations and caveats: Roughly even sequencing depth across donors was the assumption behind the presence/absence analyses.

As for this clone: Its cognate antigen is unknown.

Though nominally healthy at sampling, donors likely had unrecorded immune exposures. The clonotype was recovered from a woman between 35 and 50 years old in good health and CMV-seronegative. The sample was PBMCs. This sequence joins TRBV7-9 and TRBJ2-1; 12 bases are shared with TRBD2. The CDR3 nucleotides are TGTGCCAGCAGCTTAGCACGGCTAGCGGGAGGGCGGGATGAGCAGTTCTTC. Residues: CASSLARLAGGRDEQFF.